This T cell receptor beta chain was profiled in a study of identical twins. TCRdb passed the 5' RACE reads through MiXCR, listing each CDR3 protein once. Of hundreds of thousands of distinct CDR3 sequences listed, less than 25% are singletons. Another study also made use of these data, one on T cells expressing NK-cell markers. This second report adds: HCMV specificity was not established for the expanded NKG2C+ T cell clones.

The sequenced sample consisted of PBMCs. The clonotype originates from a woman younger than 35 in good health.

The CDR3 DNA sequence: TGCAGTGCCTGGACTAGCGGAGCCTACGAGCAGTACTTC. It is translated as CSAWTSGAYEQYF. The rearrangement joins TRBV20-1 to TRBJ2-7; 10 nucleotides line up with TRBD2. Trimming cost V 6 bases and J 2 bases; bases outside gene matches: 4. Germline CDR1 DFQATT, CDR2 SNEGSKA (reference sequence). There are 13 residues in the CDR3.